This T cell receptor (beta chain) was found in a study of blood T cell repertoires in COVID-19. Using immunoSEQ multiplex PCR, the repertoire was profiled, and TCRdb retains in-frame clones only, with some absent. The sample records fewer than 450,000 clones, around 90% being singletons. In terms of age and location, participants ranged from about 18 to 95 years and lived in under 30 US areas. Participants reported their clinical history, and cohort assignment relied on those reports. Sequenced: PBMCs or T cells enriched from blood (not recorded which). The receptor was isolated from a woman between 35 and 50 years old with acute COVID-19.

CDR3 protein: CASSLATLARAVDTQYF. The CDR3 coding sequence is TGCGCCAGCAGCTTGGCTACCCTAGCGCGGGCGGTAGATACGCAGTATTTT. The chain links TRBV5-1 to TRBJ2-3; a weak D match, TRBD2 (6 bases). This CDR3 has 17 residues. The V and J ends lost 0 bases and 5 bases respectively, with 19 bases between them. Germline V CDR1 and CDR2: SGHRS, YFSETQ.